Listed below are T cell receptor beta chains from one sample, sequenced in a study of human T cells and chemical hapten exposure. TCRdb used MiXCR to reprocess the RACE reads, holding one entry per CDR3 protein. The data contain some 52,000 distinct CDR3 sequences, approximately 9.9% of them seen just once; the ten biggest clones take up under 2%. The sample was whole blood, taken in connection with sensitization to the hapten diphenylcyclopropenone (DPC). Every receptor here comes from a middle-aged woman with alopecia areata. Some clones in this sample may be carry-over from other donors' samples. Both conserved end residues are part of each CDR3. Each record gives: J gene, V gene, CDR3 length, clone size, D gene, CDR3 DNA, CDR3 protein. A D gene is named only where the DNA matches it firmly. The size entry is marked missing in some rows and otherwise reads once, few, many or a size class.

J gene: TRBJ2-1
V gene: TRBV12-3/TRBV12-4
CDR3 length: 12
clone size: NA
D gene: NA
CDR3 DNA: TGTGCCAGCAGTTTTCCCAACAATGAGCAGTTCTTC
CDR3 protein: CASSFPNNEQFF

J gene: TRBJ1-5
V gene: TRBV28
CDR3 length: 15
clone size: few
D gene: TRBD1
CDR3 DNA: TGTGCCAGCAGTTCCGGACAGGGTTCGGTTCAGCCCCAGCATTTT
CDR3 protein: CASSSGQGSVQPQHF

J gene: TRBJ2-5
V gene: TRBV7-7
CDR3 length: 14
clone size: NA
D gene: TRBD1
CDR3 DNA: TGTGCTAGCAGCCCGGACAGGGTTGGGGAGACCCAGTACTTC
CDR3 protein: CASSPDRVGETQYF

J gene: TRBJ1-1
V gene: TRBV20-1
CDR3 length: 14
clone size: many
D gene: NA
CDR3 DNA: TGCAGTGCTAGAGATAGGATTAAGAGCACTGAAGCTTTCTTT
CDR3 protein: CSARDRIKSTEAFF

J gene: TRBJ2-5
V gene: TRBV3-1
CDR3 length: 13
clone size: NA
D gene: NA
CDR3 DNA: TGTGCCAGCAGCCAAGTTCATGGCGACAGGACATACTTC
CDR3 protein: CASSQVHGDRTYF

J gene: TRBJ2-3
V gene: TRBV7-9
CDR3 length: 14
clone size: few
D gene: NA
CDR3 DNA: TGTGCCAGCAGCTTAGGTACGACAGGCGATACGCAGTATTTT
CDR3 protein: CASSLGTTGDTQYF

J gene: TRBJ2-1
V gene: TRBV20-1
CDR3 length: 14
clone size: few
D gene: TRBD1
CDR3 DNA: TGCAGTGCTAGACCGGGACAGGCCTACAATGAGCAGTTCTTC
CDR3 protein: CSARPGQAYNEQFF

J gene: TRBJ2-1
V gene: TRBV6-2/TRBV6-3
CDR3 length: 13
clone size: few
D gene: NA
CDR3 DNA: TGTGCCAGCGGGGACCAAACCTACAATGAGCAGTTCTTC
CDR3 protein: CASGDQTYNEQFF

J gene: TRBJ1-2
V gene: TRBV11-2
CDR3 length: 14
clone size: many
D gene: NA
CDR3 DNA: TGTGCCAGCAGCCCCAGGGAAATAAACTATGGCTACACCTTC
CDR3 protein: CASSPREINYGYTF

J gene: TRBJ1-5
V gene: TRBV11-1
CDR3 length: 13
clone size: many
D gene: NA
CDR3 DNA: TGTGCCAGCAGCGCCGGGGCCGCCCGGCCCCAGCATTTT
CDR3 protein: CASSAGAARPQHF

J gene: TRBJ2-3
V gene: TRBV19
CDR3 length: 15
clone size: NA
D gene: TRBD2
CDR3 DNA: TGTGTCAGTACAATTCGTAGCGGGACCACAGATACGCAGTATTTT
CDR3 protein: CVSTIRSGTTDTQYF

J gene: TRBJ1-5
V gene: TRBV3-1
CDR3 length: 15
clone size: NA
D gene: NA
CDR3 DNA: TGTGCCAGCAGCCAAGATCGGGGAGGCAATCAGCCCCAGCATTTT
CDR3 protein: CASSQDRGGNQPQHF

J gene: TRBJ1-1
V gene: TRBV28
CDR3 length: 13
clone size: few
D gene: TRBD1
CDR3 DNA: TGTGCCAGCAGTTTATCCGCAGGGGGTGAAGCTTTCTTT
CDR3 protein: CASSLSAGGEAFF

J gene: TRBJ1-6
V gene: TRBV20-1
CDR3 length: 13
clone size: few
D gene: NA
CDR3 DNA: TGCAGTGCCACTGTGGGAGGGCCTTCACCCCTCCACTTT
CDR3 protein: CSATVGGPSPLHF

J gene: TRBJ1-5
V gene: TRBV7-9
CDR3 length: 17
clone size: many
D gene: NA
CDR3 DNA: TGTGCCAGCAGCTTAGCTTGGGGGCTAGGAAGCAATCAGCCCCAGCATTTT
CDR3 protein: CASSLAWGLGSNQPQHF

J gene: TRBJ2-2
V gene: TRBV5-4
CDR3 length: 12
clone size: NA
D gene: NA
CDR3 DNA: TGTGCCAGCAGCTTCCAAACCGGGGAGCTGTTTTTT
CDR3 protein: CASSFQTGELFF

J gene: TRBJ1-1
V gene: TRBV7-9
CDR3 length: 13
clone size: many
D gene: NA
CDR3 DNA: TGTGCCAGCAGCTTACAGGGTGACACTGAAGCTTTCTTT
CDR3 protein: CASSLQGDTEAFF

J gene: TRBJ2-1
V gene: TRBV7-3
CDR3 length: 15
clone size: few
D gene: NA
CDR3 DNA: TGTGCCAGCAGCAACTCCGGGTTCCGGGGCAATGAGCAGTTCTTC
CDR3 protein: CASSNSGFRGNEQFF

J gene: TRBJ2-5
V gene: TRBV6-4
CDR3 length: 15
clone size: many
D gene: TRBD2
CDR3 DNA: TGTGCCAGCGCGGGGACTAGCGGACCTCAAGAGACCCAGTACTTC
CDR3 protein: CASAGTSGPQETQYF

J gene: TRBJ2-7
V gene: TRBV15
CDR3 length: 13
clone size: NA
D gene: TRBD2
CDR3 DNA: TGTGCCACCAGCAGGACTAGCGGGTACGAGCAGTACTTC
CDR3 protein: CATSRTSGYEQYF

J gene: TRBJ2-2
V gene: TRBV7-7
CDR3 length: 15
clone size: NA
D gene: NA
CDR3 DNA: TGTGCCAGCAGCCCCCTCCGAGGGGGATCCGGGGAGCTGTTTTTT
CDR3 protein: CASSPLRGGSGELFF

J gene: TRBJ2-3
V gene: TRBV28
CDR3 length: 15
clone size: NA
D gene: TRBD2
CDR3 DNA: TGTGCCAGCTCTAGACTAGCGGGACTCACAGATACGCAGTATTTT
CDR3 protein: CASSRLAGLTDTQYF

J gene: TRBJ1-5
V gene: TRBV6-2/TRBV6-3
CDR3 length: 12
clone size: NA
D gene: NA
CDR3 DNA: TGTGCCAGCAGTTCCCCTAAGGGGTCCCAGCATTTT
CDR3 protein: CASSSPKGSQHF

J gene: TRBJ2-6
V gene: TRBV10-3
CDR3 length: 17
clone size: many
D gene: TRBD1
CDR3 DNA: TGTGCCATCAACGCCTTGACAGGGGGCTCTGGGGCCAACGTCCTGACTTTC
CDR3 protein: CAINALTGGSGANVLTF

J gene: TRBJ2-5
V gene: TRBV5-1
CDR3 length: 14
clone size: many
D gene: NA
CDR3 DNA: TGCGCCAGCAGCTTGGGACGAGGGCAAGAGACCCAGTACTTC
CDR3 protein: CASSLGRGQETQYF

J gene: TRBJ1-2
V gene: TRBV19
CDR3 length: 15
clone size: few
D gene: NA
CDR3 DNA: TGTGCCAGTAAGGGTAGGGCGATTGCTAACTATGGCTACACCTTC
CDR3 protein: CASKGRAIANYGYTF

J gene: TRBJ1-3
V gene: TRBV12-3/TRBV12-4
CDR3 length: 15
clone size: few
D gene: NA
CDR3 DNA: TGTGCCAGCAGGACTGGGACCGCGCCGGGAAACACCATATATTTT
CDR3 protein: CASRTGTAPGNTIYF

J gene: TRBJ2-5
V gene: TRBV3-1
CDR3 length: 15
clone size: many
D gene: TRBD1
CDR3 DNA: TGTGCCAGCAGCCACGAAGGGACAGGCCAAGAGACCCAGTACTTC
CDR3 protein: CASSHEGTGQETQYF

J gene: TRBJ2-7
V gene: TRBV9
CDR3 length: 15
clone size: few
D gene: TRBD1
CDR3 DNA: TGTGCCAGCAGCGTAGGAGGGGGCCAGTCCTACGAGCAGTACTTC
CDR3 protein: CASSVGGGQSYEQYF

J gene: TRBJ2-7
V gene: TRBV29-1
CDR3 length: 12
clone size: few
D gene: NA
CDR3 DNA: TGCAGCGTACCTCGACAGGATATAGGGCAGTACTTC
CDR3 protein: CSVPRQDIGQYF

J gene: TRBJ2-5
V gene: TRBV7-8
CDR3 length: 15
clone size: few
D gene: TRBD1
CDR3 DNA: TGTGCCAGCAGCTCCTCCCAGGGGGCGCAGGAGACCCAGTACTTC
CDR3 protein: CASSSSQGAQETQYF

J gene: TRBJ1-6
V gene: TRBV20-1
CDR3 length: 14
clone size: few
D gene: NA
CDR3 DNA: TGCAGTGCTCCGACAGGAGTCTATAATTCACCCCTCCACTTT
CDR3 protein: CSAPTGVYNSPLHF

J gene: TRBJ1-3
V gene: TRBV6-6
CDR3 length: 14
clone size: many
D gene: NA
CDR3 DNA: TGTGCCAGCAGCTTTACCAGGGATTCTGGCACCATATATTTT
CDR3 protein: CASSFTRDSGTIYF

J gene: TRBJ2-2
V gene: TRBV18
CDR3 length: 14
clone size: many
D gene: NA
CDR3 DNA: TGTGCCAGCTCACCACCTGGTAACACCGGGGAGCTGTTTTTT
CDR3 protein: CASSPPGNTGELFF

J gene: TRBJ2-7
V gene: TRBV7-9
CDR3 length: 13
clone size: few
D gene: TRBD1
CDR3 DNA: TGTGCCACAGGGGGACAGAATACCTACGAGCAGTACTTC
CDR3 protein: CATGGQNTYEQYF

J gene: TRBJ2-2
V gene: TRBV18
CDR3 length: 15
clone size: many
D gene: NA
CDR3 DNA: TGTGCCAGCTCACCGACGTTGGAGCTCACCGGGGAGCTGTTTTTT
CDR3 protein: CASSPTLELTGELFF

J gene: TRBJ1-6
V gene: TRBV9
CDR3 length: 12
clone size: few
D gene: NA
CDR3 DNA: TGTGCCAGCAGCGCCTATAATTCACCCCTCCACTTT
CDR3 protein: CASSAYNSPLHF

J gene: TRBJ2-7
V gene: TRBV10-3
CDR3 length: 14
clone size: few
D gene: NA
CDR3 DNA: TGTGCCATCAGTGAGTCGACAGTTTCCTACGAGCAGTACTTC
CDR3 protein: CAISESTVSYEQYF

J gene: TRBJ2-7
V gene: TRBV28
CDR3 length: 15
clone size: few
D gene: TRBD2
CDR3 DNA: TGTGCCAGCAGTCAGGGGGGACTAGCTGTCGACGAGCAGTACTTC
CDR3 protein: CASSQGGLAVDEQYF

J gene: TRBJ1-4
V gene: TRBV6-1
CDR3 length: 16
clone size: few
D gene: NA
CDR3 DNA: TGTGCCAGCAGTGAAGCCCGAGGACGACTTTCGGAAAAACTGTTTTTT
CDR3 protein: CASSEARGRLSEKLFF

J gene: TRBJ1-1
V gene: TRBV20-1
CDR3 length: 15
clone size: NA
D gene: NA
CDR3 DNA: TGCAGTGCTAGACACACGGGGGCCATGAACACTGAAGCTTTCTTT
CDR3 protein: CSARHTGAMNTEAFF

J gene: TRBJ2-2
V gene: TRBV6-2/TRBV6-3
CDR3 length: 14
clone size: NA
D gene: TRBD1
CDR3 DNA: TGTGCCAGCAAAGAGACAGGGTACACCGGGGAGCTGTTTTTT
CDR3 protein: CASKETGYTGELFF

J gene: TRBJ2-2
V gene: TRBV7-3
CDR3 length: 16
clone size: many
D gene: TRBD1
CDR3 DNA: TGTGCCAGCAGCCCGCCGGGACAGGGGGCCTCCGGGGAGCTGTTTTTT
CDR3 protein: CASSPPGQGASGELFF

J gene: TRBJ2-7
V gene: TRBV7-9
CDR3 length: 11
clone size: few
D gene: NA
CDR3 DNA: TGTGCCAGCAGCGAGGGAGTCGAGCAGTACTTC
CDR3 protein: CASSEGVEQYF

J gene: TRBJ1-1
V gene: TRBV4-3
CDR3 length: 13
clone size: NA
D gene: NA
CDR3 DNA: TGCGCCAGCACACAGACCGGGGGCACTGAAGCTTTCTTT
CDR3 protein: CASTQTGGTEAFF

J gene: TRBJ1-1
V gene: TRBV28
CDR3 length: 14
clone size: NA
D gene: NA
CDR3 DNA: TGTGCCAGCAGTTGGGGGGGAGGCAACACTGAAGCTTTCTTT
CDR3 protein: CASSWGGGNTEAFF

J gene: TRBJ1-6
V gene: TRBV4-1
CDR3 length: 18
clone size: NA
D gene: NA
CDR3 DNA: TGCGCCAGCAGCCAAGTCCAGACAGCATTCTCCTATAATTCACCCCTCCACTTT
CDR3 protein: CASSQVQTAFSYNSPLHF

J gene: TRBJ1-2
V gene: TRBV10-3
CDR3 length: 13
clone size: few
D gene: NA
CDR3 DNA: TGTGCCTCCATGAAGGGGTCCAACTATGGCTACACCTTC
CDR3 protein: CASMKGSNYGYTF